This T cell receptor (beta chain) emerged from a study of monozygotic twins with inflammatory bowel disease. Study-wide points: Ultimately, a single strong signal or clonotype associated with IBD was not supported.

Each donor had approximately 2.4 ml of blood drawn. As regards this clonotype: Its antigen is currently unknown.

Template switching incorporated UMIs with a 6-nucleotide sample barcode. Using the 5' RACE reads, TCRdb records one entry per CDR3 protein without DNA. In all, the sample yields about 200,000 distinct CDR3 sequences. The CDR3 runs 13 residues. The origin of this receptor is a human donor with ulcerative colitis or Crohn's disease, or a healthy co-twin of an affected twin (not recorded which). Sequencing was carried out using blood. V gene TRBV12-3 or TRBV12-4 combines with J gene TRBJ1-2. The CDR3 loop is CASSYEGFYGYTF.